A single T cell receptor (beta chain) is shown here with its context. Its specific antigen is unknown. The sample holds no much larger clone one base away, and base qualities are not on file. The sample originates from a study (dated by TCRdb to about 2016). Receptor amplification or capture employed RT-PCR. The data were produced on an Illumina MiSeq. TCRdb passed the public sequencing reads through fastp at Q25 and MiXCR, retaining productive beta sequences. Each entry is one CDR3 protein sequence, shown with its most common DNA and genes. This sample gives about 680,000 distinct CDR3 sequences in total; about 14% of them show up just once. The leading ten clones occupy 3.6% of the sample. V is shortened by 3 bases, J by 6 bases, and the region joining them spans 5 bases. CDR1 and CDR2, per the germline V gene (reference sequence), are GTSNPN and SVGIG. The CDR3 contains 10 residues, cysteine and phenylalanine counted. Only CDR3 DNA remains: 30 bases, in frame from the first base.

The rearranged segments are TRBV30 and TRBJ1-2; the D gene is not confidently resolved. Material for sequencing was memory CD4+ T cells from blood. The sequence came from a female donor in good health, serving as a healthy control. The CDR3 protein sequence reads: CAWRGDGYTF. The DNA reads TGTGCCTGGAGGGGAGATGGCTACACCTTC.